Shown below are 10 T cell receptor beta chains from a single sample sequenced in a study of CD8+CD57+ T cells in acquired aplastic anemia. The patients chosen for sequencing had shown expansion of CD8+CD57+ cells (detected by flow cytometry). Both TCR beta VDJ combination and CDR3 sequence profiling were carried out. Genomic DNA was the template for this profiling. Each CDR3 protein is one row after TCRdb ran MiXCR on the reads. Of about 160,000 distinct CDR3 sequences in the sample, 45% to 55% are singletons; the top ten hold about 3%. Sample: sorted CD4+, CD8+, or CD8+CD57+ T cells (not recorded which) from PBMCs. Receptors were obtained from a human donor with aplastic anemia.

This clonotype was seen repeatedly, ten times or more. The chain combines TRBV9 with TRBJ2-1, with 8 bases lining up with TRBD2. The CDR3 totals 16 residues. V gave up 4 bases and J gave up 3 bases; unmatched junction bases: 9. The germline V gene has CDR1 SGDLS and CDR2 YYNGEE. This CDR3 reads CASSQLAGGLYNEQFF. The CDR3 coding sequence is TGTGCCAGCAGCCAACTGGCGGGAGGTCTCTACAATGAGCAGTTCTTC. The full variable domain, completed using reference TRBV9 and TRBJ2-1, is DSGVTQTPKHLITATGQRVTLRCSPRSGDLSVYWYQQSLDQGLQFLIQYYNGEERAKGNILERFSAQQFPDLHSELNLSSLELGDSALYFCASSQLAGGLYNEQFFGPGTRLTVL.

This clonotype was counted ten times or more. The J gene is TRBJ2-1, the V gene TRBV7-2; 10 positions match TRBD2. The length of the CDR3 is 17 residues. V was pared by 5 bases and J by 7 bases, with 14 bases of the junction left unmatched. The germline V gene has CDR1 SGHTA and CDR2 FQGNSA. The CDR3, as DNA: TGTGCCAGCAGCCGACAAGGGACTAGCGCATTACAGAATGAGCAGTTCTTC. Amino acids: CASSRQGTSALQNEQFF.

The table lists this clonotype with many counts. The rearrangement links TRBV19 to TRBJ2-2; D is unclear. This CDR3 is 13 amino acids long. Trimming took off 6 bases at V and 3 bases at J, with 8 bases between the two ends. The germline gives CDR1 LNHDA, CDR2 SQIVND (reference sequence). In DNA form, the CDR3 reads TGTGCCAGTAGATACTCGGACACCGGGGAGCTGTTTTTT. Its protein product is CASRYSDTGELFF.

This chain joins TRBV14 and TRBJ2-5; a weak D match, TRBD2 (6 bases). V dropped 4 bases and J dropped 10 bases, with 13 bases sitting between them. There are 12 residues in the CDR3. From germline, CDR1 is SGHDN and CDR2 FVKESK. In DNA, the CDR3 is TGTGCCAGCAGCCTGGGAGGTGGGGTCCAGTACTTC. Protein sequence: CASSLGGGVQYF. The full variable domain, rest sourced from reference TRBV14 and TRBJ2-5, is EAGVTQFPSHSVIEKGQTVTLRCDPISGHDNLYWYRRVMGKEIKFLLHFVKESKQDESGMPNNRFLAERTGGTYSTLKVQPAELEDSGVYFCASSLGGGVQYFGPGTRLLVL.

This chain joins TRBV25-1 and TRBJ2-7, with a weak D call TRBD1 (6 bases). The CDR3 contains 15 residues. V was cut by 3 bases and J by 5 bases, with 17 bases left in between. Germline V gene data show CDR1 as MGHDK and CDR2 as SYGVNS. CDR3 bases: TGTGCCAGCAGTGATTCTGGACAGTTAGGCCACGAGCAGTACTTC. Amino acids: CASSDSGQLGHEQYF.

The CDR3 protein is CASRLTGSGANVLTF. For the CDR3, the DNA is TGTGCCAGTAGATTGACAGGGTCTGGGGCCAACGTCCTGACTTTC. The chain combines TRBV19 with TRBJ2-6; 7 bases line up with TRBD1. The length of the CDR3 is 15 residues. Trimming took 6 bases from V and 1 from J; bases not matched to a gene: 3. Per the germline V gene, CDR1 is LNHDA and CDR2 is SQIVND (reference sequence).

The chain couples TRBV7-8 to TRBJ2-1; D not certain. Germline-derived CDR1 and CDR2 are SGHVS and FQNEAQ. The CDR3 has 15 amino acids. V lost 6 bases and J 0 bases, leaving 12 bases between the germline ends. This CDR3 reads CASRRTRSSYNEQFF. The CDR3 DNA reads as TGTGCCAGCAGACGGACGCGCAGCTCCTACAATGAGCAGTTCTTC.

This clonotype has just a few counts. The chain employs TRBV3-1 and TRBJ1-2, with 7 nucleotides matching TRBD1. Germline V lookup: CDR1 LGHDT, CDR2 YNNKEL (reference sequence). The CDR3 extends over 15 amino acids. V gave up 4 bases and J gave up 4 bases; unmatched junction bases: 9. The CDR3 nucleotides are TGTGCCAGCAGCCCAAACAGGGGCATTGGCTATGGCTACACCTTC. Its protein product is CASSPNRGIGYGYTF.

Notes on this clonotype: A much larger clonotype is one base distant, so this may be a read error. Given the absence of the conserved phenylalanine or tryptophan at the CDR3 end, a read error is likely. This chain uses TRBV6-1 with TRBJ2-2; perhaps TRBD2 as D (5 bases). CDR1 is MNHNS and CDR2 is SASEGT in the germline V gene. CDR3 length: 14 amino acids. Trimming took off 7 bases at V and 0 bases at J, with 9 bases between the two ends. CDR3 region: CASTALANTGELFL. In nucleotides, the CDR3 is TGTGCCAGCACGGCACTAGCGAACACCGGGGAGCTGTTTCTT.

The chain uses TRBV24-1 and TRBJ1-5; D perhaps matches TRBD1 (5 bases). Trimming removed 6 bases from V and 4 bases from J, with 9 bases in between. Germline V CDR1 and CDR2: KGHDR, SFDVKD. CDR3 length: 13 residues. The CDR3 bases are TGTGCCACCAGTTTTGGGGGTAATCAGCCCCAGCATTTT. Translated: CATSFGGNQPQHF.